This is a list of T cell receptor beta chains from one sample in a study of OX40 agonist ivuxolimab in advanced cancers. This table comes from immunoSEQ multiplex PCR, and its TCRdb copy is limited to in-frame clones, with some not included. This table has roughly 90,000 clones, 70% to 90% appearing once. Sequences were derived from CD4+ or CD8+ T cells sorted from blood, sampled in a trial of the OX40 agonist ivuxolimab. These receptors were taken from an adult with an advanced solid tumor such as melanoma, head and neck, liver or kidney cancer. CDR3s include the opening cysteine and the closing phenylalanine or tryptophan. D genes are given only for firm matches. Clone size, where shown, is once, few, many, or a class for clones that have expanded.

. TRBJ2-5 TRBV10-3 once TGTGCCATCAGTGAAAAGAGAGGAGGGGAGACCCAGTACTTC CAISEKRGGETQYF
. TRBJ2-6 TRBV19 . TGTGCCAGTAGGGAGATCTCTGGGGCCAACGTCCTGACTTTC CASREISGANVLTF
. TRBJ2-4 TRBV6-1 . TGTGCCAGCAGTGAAGGTATAAACATTCAGTACTTC CASSEGINIQYF
. TRBJ2-7 TRBV11-1 . TGTGCCAGCAGCCCTGGTTACGAGCAGTACTTC CASSPGYEQYF
. TRBJ1-3 TRBV7-6 . TGTGCCAGCAGCTTAGTGTCCCCTTCAGCGGGTGGAAACACCATATATTTT CASSLVSPSAGGNTIYF
. TRBJ2-1 TRBV4-2 . TGTGCCAGCAGTCGAAACGCGAGACAACAATTTGAGCAGTTCTTC CASSRNARQQFEQFF
. TRBJ2-7 TRBV9 . TGTGCCAGCAGCCCTCGGGAAGGGGACTCCTACGAGCAGTACTTC CASSPREGDSYEQYF
. TRBJ2-7 TRBV4-1 once TGCGCCAGCAGCCAATTATTGGCAGGCGAGCAGTACTTC CASSQLLAGEQYF
TRBD1 TRBJ2-7 TRBV10-1 . TGCGCCAGCAGTGACCCCAGGGGGTCTTCCTACGAGCAGTACTTC CASSDPRGSSYEQYF
TRBD2 TRBJ2-5 TRBV2 . TGTGCCAGCAGGGCGGGACTAGCGGGGGGGCCTCAAGAGACCCAGTACTTC CASRAGLAGGPQETQYF
TRBD1 TRBJ2-3 TRBV9 . TGTGCCAGCAGCACCCGACAGGGAGACACAGATACGCAGTATTTT CASSTRQGDTDTQYF
. TRBJ1-2 TRBV18 . TGTGCCAGCTCACCCCCGGGGGGGGCGTACTATGGCTACACCTTC CASSPPGGAYYGYTF
TRBD1 TRBJ1-4 TRBV4-1 . TGCGCCAGCAGCCCCCGAGGACAGGGAATCGAAAAACTGTTTTTT CASSPRGQGIEKLFF
TRBD2 TRBJ2-1 TRBV27 . TGTGCCAGCACCCGGAGTAGCGGGTACAATGAGCAGTTCTTC CASTRSSGYNEQFF
. TRBJ1-6 TRBV5-6 . TGTGCCAGCAGCGGGAGCTCCTATAATTCACCCCTCCACTTT CASSGSSYNSPLHF
. TRBJ2-2 TRBV27 . TGTGCCAGCAGTACGACTGGAGGCCGGCCCGGGGAGCTGTTTTTT CASSTTGGRPGELFF
. TRBJ2-5 TRBV25-1 . TGTGCCAGCAGTGACTGGACCGAGGCCCCCGAGACCCAGTACTTC CASSDWTEAPETQYF
TRBD1 TRBJ1-2 TRBV4-1 once TGCGCCAGCAGCCAAGTAGTTGGGGACAGGGCCTATGGCTACACCTTC CASSQVVGDRAYGYTF
TRBD1 TRBJ1-5 TRBV28 . TGTGCCAGCAGTTTAAGGGGGCGGTCTAGCAATCAGCCCCAGCATTTT CASSLRGRSSNQPQHF
TRBD1 TRBJ1-6 TRBV6-5 . TGTGCCAGCAGATCAACAGGGGGCGGACAATCACCCCTCCACTTT CASRSTGGGQSPLHF
. TRBJ2-3 TRBV6-6 . TGTGCCAGCAGTTACTCCGGAGCCACAGATACGCAGTATTTT CASSYSGATDTQYF
TRBD1 TRBJ2-1 TRBV7-3 . TGTGCCAGCAGCCGACAGGGGGTAGACAATGAGCAGTTCTTC CASSRQGVDNEQFF
. TRBJ2-2 TRBV11-2 . TGTGCCAGCAGCTTAGTGGGCAGGGTCGGGGAGCTGTTTTTT CASSLVGRVGELFF
. TRBJ1-3 TRBV28 . TGTGCCAGCAGCAGAACTCCCGTCCCCCCGTATCGCTCTGGAAACACCATATATTTT CASSRTPVPPYRSGNTIYF
. TRBJ1-1 TRBV6-5 . TGTGCCAGCAGCCCTCCCACAGGGAGAGGAACTGAAGCTTTCTTT CASSPPTGRGTEAFF
. TRBJ2-5 TRBV5-4 . TGTGCCAGCAGCCCGCAGGACTTCCAAGAGACCCAGTACTTC CASSPQDFQETQYF
TRBD2 TRBJ2-1 TRBV7-2 . TGTGCCAGCAGCTTAGGACTAGCGGGAGCTCAGGGGAATGAGCAGTTCTTC CASSLGLAGAQGNEQFF
. TRBJ2-1 TRBV6-5 . TGTGCCAGCAGTGCGGACCAATACAATGAGCAGTTCTTC CASSADQYNEQFF
. TRBJ1-3 TRBV4-1 . TGCGCCAGCAGCCAAGAGGCCAGCGCGGGAGGAAACACCATATATTTT CASSQEASAGGNTIYF
TRBD2 TRBJ2-3 TRBV10-2 . TGCGCCAGCATCGGACTAGCGGGTTTGTACACAGATACGCAGTATTTT CASIGLAGLYTDTQYF
. TRBJ1-5 TRBV19 . TGTGCCAGTAGTATAGCTGGCACCTATCAGCCCCAGCATTTT CASSIAGTYQPQHF
. TRBJ2-3 TRBV14 . TGTGCCAGCAGCCAGTGGAGGGACAGTTCGAGTGCCAGCACAGATACGCAGTATTTT CASSQWRDSSSASTDTQYF
. TRBJ1-2 TRBV28 . TGTGCCAGCAGTTTTTCCGGTGGCTACACCTTC CASSFSGGYTF
TRBD2 TRBJ2-5 TRBV2 . TGTGCCAGCCTAGGGACTAGCGGGGATCAAGAGACCCAGTACTTC CASLGTSGDQETQYF
. TRBJ2-2 TRBV5-1 . TGCGCCAGCAGCTTGAACGGTCCAGCTAACACCGGGGAGCTGTTTTTT CASSLNGPANTGELFF
TRBD2 TRBJ2-3 TRBV29-1 . TGCAGCGTTGAAGCCTGGGGGCTAACTAGCGGACGCACAGATACGCAGTATTTT CSVEAWGLTSGRTDTQYF
. TRBJ1-3 TRBV9 . TGTGCCAGCAGCGTAGGGGGCAGCCCCGGCTCTGGAAACACCATATATTTT CASSVGGSPGSGNTIYF
TRBD1 TRBJ2-6 TRBV11-1 . TGTGCCAGCAGCTTGGACAGGGGCGCTGGGGCCAACGTCCTGACTTTC CASSLDRGAGANVLTF
TRBD1 TRBJ1-4 TRBV5-5 few TGTGCCAGCAGGGAAGCTCGACAGGGTGGGGAAAAACTGTTTTTT CASREARQGGEKLFF
. TRBJ2-2 TRBV6-5 . TGTGCCAGCAGTCGGCCCGGGGTTTCGGGGGAGCTGTTTTTT CASSRPGVSGELFF
TRBD1 TRBJ1-2 TRBV30 . TGTGCCTGGAGTGACCAGGGGGCAGGGGGCTACACCTTC CAWSDQGAGGYTF